This T cell receptor (beta chain) is drawn from a study of shared clonotypes between healthy human individuals. For this clone: Its specificity is unknown.

Only CD45RO-negative cells positively selected for CCR7 counted as naive CD8 cells, so terminally differentiated effector memory CD45RA+ cells were excluded. Study observations and caveats: Memory subsets had estimated richness that was generally smaller than that of naive subsets. Between a handful of donors, naive CD4 clonotypes were shared at a level of approximately 5%.

The study ran the assay at deep level. Researchers divided each subset's genomic DNA evenly across several immunoSEQ plates. Sequencing was performed with immunoSEQ multiplex PCR; in TCRdb, only in-frame clones are kept and a portion is missing. The sample consists of around 1.9 million clones, 90% to 95% of them appearing once. CDR3 length equals 14 residues. V lost 4 bases and J 2 bases, leaving 9 bases between the germline ends. Germline assignment: CDR1 SNHLY and CDR2 FYNNEI. Sequenced material: naive CD8+ T cells from PBMCs. The clonotype originates from a man in his late teens or twenties in good health. Some clones in this sample may be carry-over from other donors' samples. The chain joins TRBV2 to TRBJ1-3; possibly TRBD1 for D (6 bases). CDR3 nucleotide sequence: TGTGCCAGCAGTGCCCGGGACACTGGAAACACCATATATTTT. Encoded protein: CASSARDTGNTIYF.